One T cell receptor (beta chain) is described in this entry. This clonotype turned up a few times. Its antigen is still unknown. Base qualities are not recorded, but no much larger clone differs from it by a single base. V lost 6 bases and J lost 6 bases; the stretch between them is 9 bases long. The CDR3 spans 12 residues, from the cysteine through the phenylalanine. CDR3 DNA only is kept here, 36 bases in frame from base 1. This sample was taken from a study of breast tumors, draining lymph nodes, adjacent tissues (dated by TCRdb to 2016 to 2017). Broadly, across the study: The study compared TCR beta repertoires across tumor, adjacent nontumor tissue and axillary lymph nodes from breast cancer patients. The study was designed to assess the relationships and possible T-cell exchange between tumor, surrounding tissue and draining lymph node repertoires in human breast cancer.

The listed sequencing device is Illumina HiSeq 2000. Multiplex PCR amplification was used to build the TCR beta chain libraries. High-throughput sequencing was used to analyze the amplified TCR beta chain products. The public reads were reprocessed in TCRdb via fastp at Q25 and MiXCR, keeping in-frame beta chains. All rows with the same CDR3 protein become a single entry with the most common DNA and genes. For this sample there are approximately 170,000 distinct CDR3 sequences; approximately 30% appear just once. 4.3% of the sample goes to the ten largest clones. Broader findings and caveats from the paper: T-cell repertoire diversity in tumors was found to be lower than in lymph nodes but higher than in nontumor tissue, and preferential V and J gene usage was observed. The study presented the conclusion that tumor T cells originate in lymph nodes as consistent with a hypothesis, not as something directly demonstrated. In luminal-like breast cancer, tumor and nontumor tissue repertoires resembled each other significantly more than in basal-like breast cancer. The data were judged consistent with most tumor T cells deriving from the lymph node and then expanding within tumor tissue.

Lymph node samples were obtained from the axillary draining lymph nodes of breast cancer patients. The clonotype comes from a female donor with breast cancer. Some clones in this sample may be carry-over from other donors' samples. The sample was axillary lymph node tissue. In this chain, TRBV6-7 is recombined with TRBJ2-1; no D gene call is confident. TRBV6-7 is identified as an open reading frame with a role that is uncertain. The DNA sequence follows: TGTGCCAGCAGGGAAGGTGTCAATGAGCAGTTCTTC. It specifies CASREGVNEQFF.